The 4 T cell receptor beta chains below were found in one sample sequenced in a study of cytotoxic CD8 clonotypes in ibrutinib-treated CLL. Here immunoSEQ multiplex PCR was the method, and the copy in TCRdb shows in-frame clones only, minus some. This table holds about 250,000 clones, roughly 70% found once. The material sequenced was PBMCs, taken after 24 months of ibrutinib treatment. These TCRs come from a human donor with chronic lymphocytic leukemia.

The table lists this clone with a count of one. The chain uses TRBV27 and TRBJ1-2, with D perhaps matching TRBD1 (6 bases). The germline gives CDR1 MNHEY, CDR2 SMNVEV (reference sequence). Trimming removed 7 bases from V and 6 bases from J, with 21 bases in between. The CDR3 spans 15 residues. The CDR3, as DNA: TGTGCCAGCATGAGGTCAGGGGCGCGGGGTCATGGCTACACCTTC. This gives the protein CASMRSGARGHGYTF.

V usage is TRBV18 and J usage is TRBJ2-3; tentative D call: TRBD2 (6 bases). Trimming took 3 bases from V and 0 from J, leaving 10 bases between them. Germline V gene lookup returns CDR1 KGHSH and CDR2 LQKENI. CDR3 length equals 15 residues. Here the CDR3 DNA reads TGTGCCAGCTCACCTGCGGGATTGAGCACAGATACGCAGTATTTT. This codes for CASSPAGLSTDTQYF.

The rearrangement joins TRBV7-3 to TRBJ2-3; 7 nucleotides align to TRBD2. This CDR3 spans 13 amino acids. The trim removed 2 bases at V and 6 bases at J, leaving 2 bases unmatched. From germline, CDR1 is SGHTA and CDR2 FQGTGA. CDR3 protein: CASSLGAGDTQYF. In DNA form, the CDR3 reads TGTGCCAGCAGCTTAGGAGCGGGGGATACGCAGTATTTT.

The rearrangement uses TRBV18 and TRBJ2-1; 12 positions agree with TRBD2. The junction had 7 bases not matched to a gene; V was cut back by 3 bases and J by 7 bases. The germline CDR1 and CDR2 sequences are KGHSH and LQKENI. The CDR3 covers 16 residues. This CDR3 reads CASSPPLAGGPNEQFF. The CDR3 coding sequence is TGTGCCAGCTCACCCCCTCTAGCGGGAGGGCCAAATGAGCAGTTCTTC.